A single sample is the source of the 17 T cell receptor beta chains below, sequenced in a study of spatial heterogeneity in lung cancer. As to time point: sample taken at primary tumor resection. TCRdb processed the 5' RACE reads anew with MiXCR; each CDR3 protein has one entry. Here the sample spans about 440 distinct CDR3 sequences, 22% being singletons. Sample: normal lung tissue next to the tumor, taken at surgery. These receptor sequences come from a male donor with early-stage non-small cell lung cancer.

By share of the sample, this clonotype is medium-sized. The chain uses TRBV5-1 and TRBJ1-1, with D hard to call. The CDR3 consists of 14 residues. Germline CDR1 is SGHRS and CDR2 is YFSETQ. The V end was cut by 0 bases, the J end by 0 bases, with 6 bases between. The CDR3: CASSLGLVNTEAFF. CDR3 bases: TGCGCCAGCAGCTTGGGCTTAGTGAACACTGAAGCTTTCTTT.

V is TRBV9 and J is TRBJ2-7; D possibly corresponds to TRBD2 (7 bases). The germline V and J ends were trimmed by 0 bases and 2 bases, with 15 bases remaining between them. The CDR3 is 16 residues long. Germline assignment: CDR1 SGDLS and CDR2 YYNGEE. CDR3 region: CASSVDGGADAYEQYF. The CDR3 region has the DNA TGTGCCAGCAGCGTAGATGGGGGGGCCGACGCCTACGAGCAGTACTTC.

This clonotype is deemed medium-sized. The chain is built from TRBV6-6 and TRBJ2-1, with D unresolved. The CDR3 is made up of 13 amino acids. Germline V gene lookup returns CDR1 MNHNY and CDR2 SVGAGI (reference sequence). V lost 4 bases to trimming and J lost 6 bases, with 10 bases between them. The CDR3: CASSSDLGNEQFF. CDR3 DNA: TGTGCCAGCAGTTCCGACCTGGGCAATGAGCAGTTCTTC.

This chain links TRBV20-1 with TRBJ2-5, with 12 bases that match TRBD2. The CDR3 extends over 17 amino acids. J gave up 4 bases and V 1 base, and 10 bases lay outside the gene matches. Germline loops: CDR1 DFQATT, CDR2 SNEGSKA (reference sequence). The CDR3 bases are TGCAGTGCTAGAGCGACTAGCGGGGGTTATCCGGGAGAGACCCAGTACTTC. It translates to CSARATSGGYPGETQYF.

This sequence joins TRBV9 and TRBJ2-5; the D gene is possibly TRBD2 (5 bases). The V end was cut by 1 base, the J end by 5 bases, with 15 bases between. Germline V gene lookup returns CDR1 SGDLS and CDR2 YYNGEE. The CDR3 is 15 residues long. This CDR3 is CASSVMGRSGETQYF. The CDR3 nucleotides read TGTGCCAGCAGCGTAATGGGTCGGTCGGGGGAGACCCAGTACTTC.

This clonotype is large. The chain uses TRBV27 and TRBJ2-6, with a tentative D call TRBD2 (6 bases). Per germline, CDR1 MNHEY and CDR2 SMNVEV (reference sequence). The CDR3 is made up of 15 amino acids. V lost 3 bases, J lost 2 bases, and 8 bases lay in between. CDR3 sequence (DNA): TGTGCCAGCAGTTTGGAGGGGACTGGGGCCAACGTCCTGACTTTC. It translates to CASSLEGTGANVLTF.

This clonotype was found many times. CDR3 nucleotides: TGTGCCAGCAGCTTACTAGGTTTGGGTCAATTCTTC. Residues: CASSLLGLGQFF. The chain couples TRBV7-2 to TRBJ2-1; D unclear. In germline, CDR1 is SGHTA, CDR2 FQGNSA. The CDR3 extends over 12 amino acids. The V gene lost 2 bases and the J gene lost 16 bases, with 15 bases spanning the gap.

This clonotype is judged hyperexpanded. This chain links TRBV2 with TRBJ1-2; maybe TRBD1 (5 bases). The CDR3 is made up of 14 amino acids. Germline V gives CDR1 SNHLY, CDR2 FYNNEI. Between the trimmed V and J ends, which lost 6 bases and 2 bases, there was a span of 13 bases. DNA of the CDR3: TGTGCCAGCAGGGGACTAACGGGAAACTATGGCTACACCTTC. It is translated as CASRGLTGNYGYTF.

This clonotype is deemed large. The gene calls are TRBV30 and TRBJ2-5; 9 nucleotides align to TRBD1. This CDR3 is built from 12 residues. J gave up 4 bases and V 6 bases, and 3 bases lay outside the gene matches. Germline V CDR1 and CDR2: GTSNPN, SVGIG (reference sequence). CDR3 in amino acids: CACKGQGETQYF. The CDR3 DNA reads as TGTGCCTGCAAGGGACAGGGAGAGACCCAGTACTTC.

This clonotype has a handful of counts. This rearrangement joins TRBV7-8 to TRBJ2-5, with 7 nucleotides matching TRBD2. This CDR3 spans 16 amino acids. Germline assignment: CDR1 SGHVS and CDR2 FQNEAQ. The V segment lost 1 base and the J segment 2 bases; nucleotides outside the gene matches: 7. The CDR3 DNA reads TGTGCCAGCAGCTTAGTGGTGACTAGCCTACAAGAGACCCAGTACTTC. Its translation: CASSLVVTSLQETQYF.

This clonotype is labeled medium-sized. J is TRBJ1-1 and V is TRBV14; 8 bases are a match to TRBD1. V gave up 6 bases and J gave up 8 bases; unmatched junction bases: 14. The CDR3 runs to 15 residues. Germline assignment: CDR1 SGHDN and CDR2 FVKESK. The CDR3 sequence: CASSQGWQGAWEAFF. The CDR3 nucleotides read TGTGCCAGCAGTCAGGGGTGGCAGGGGGCATGGGAAGCTTTCTTT.

This clonotype is large by share. The chain couples TRBV6-1 to TRBJ2-2; 8 bases are a match to TRBD1. The CDR3 contains 16 residues. Trimming took 2 bases from V and 7 from J; bases not matched to a gene: 9. Germline values: CDR1 MNHNS, CDR2 SASEGT. Written as DNA, the CDR3 is TGTGCCAGCAGTGAAAGGCCGGACAGGGCTAACGGGGAGCTGTTTTTT. Translation: CASSERPDRANGELFF.

V is TRBV5-5 and J is TRBJ2-7; D perhaps matches TRBD1 (6 bases). Germline CDR1 and CDR2: SGHKS and YYEKEE (reference sequence). The CDR3 spans 15 residues. Trimming took off 4 bases at V and 4 bases at J, with 18 bases between the two ends. As DNA, the CDR3 is TGTGCCAGCAGCCCGAGGTTGGGGACACCTTACGAGCAGTACTTC. The encoded protein is CASSPRLGTPYEQYF.

By share, this clonotype ranks as large. The chain uses TRBV29-1 and TRBJ1-2, with a weak D call TRBD1 (5 bases). The CDR3 covers 14 residues. Trimming stripped 7 bases from V and 4 bases from J, with 19 bases between. Germline assignment: CDR1 SQVTM and CDR2 ANQGSEA. CDR3 DNA: TGCAGCGCCCAAGAAGACGAAGGGGTCTATGGCTACACCTTC. Residues: CSAQEDEGVYGYTF.

This clonotype is large by share. The V gene is TRBV2, the J gene TRBJ2-5; D is ambiguous. The CDR3 loop spans 13 amino acids. Germline V gives CDR1 SNHLY, CDR2 FYNNEI. V was trimmed by 5 bases and J by 5 bases, leaving 12 bases between them. The CDR3 sequence: CASSRSGPETQYF. The CDR3 coding sequence is TGTGCCAGCAGTCGCTCCGGCCCGGAGACCCAGTACTTC.

This clonotype is deemed hyperexpanded. The genes are TRBV27 and TRBJ2-1; tentatively, D is TRBD2 (6 bases). The CDR3 runs to 15 residues. CDR1 and CDR2 from the germline V gene are MNHEY and SMNVEV (reference sequence). Trimming shortened V by 2 bases and J by 3 bases, and 11 bases separated the two germline ends. CDR3 amino acids: CASSLPGEGYNEQFF. CDR3 bases: TGTGCCAGCAGTTTACCGGGAGAGGGCTACAATGAGCAGTTCTTC.

The rearrangement links TRBV5-6 to TRBJ2-5, with 7 bases fitting TRBD2. The CDR3 length is 13 residues. J was trimmed by 2 bases and V by 3 bases; bases with no gene match: 1. Germline CDR1 and CDR2: SGHDT and YYEEEE. CDR3 sequence reads: CASSWTRQETQYF. The CDR3 DNA reads TGTGCCAGCAGCTGGACTAGACAAGAGACCCAGTACTTC. Filled out from reference TRBV5-6 and TRBJ2-5, the complete variable domain reads DAGVTQSPTHLIKTRGQQVTLRCSPKSGHDTVSWYQQALGQGPQFIFQYYEEEERQRGNFPDRFSGHQFPNYSSELNVNALLLGDSALYLCASSWTRQETQYFGPGTRLLVL.